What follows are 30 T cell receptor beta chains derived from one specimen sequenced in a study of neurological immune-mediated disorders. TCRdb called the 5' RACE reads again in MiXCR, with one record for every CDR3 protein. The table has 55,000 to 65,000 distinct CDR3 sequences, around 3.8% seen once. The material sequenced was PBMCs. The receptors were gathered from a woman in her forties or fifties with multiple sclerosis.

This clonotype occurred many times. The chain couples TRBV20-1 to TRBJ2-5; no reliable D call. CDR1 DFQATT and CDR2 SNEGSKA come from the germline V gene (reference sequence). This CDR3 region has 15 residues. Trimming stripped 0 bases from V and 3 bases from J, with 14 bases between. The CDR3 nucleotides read TGCAGTGCTAGAGAAGCCCAGATGGGGAAAGAGACCCAGTACTTC. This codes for CSAREAQMGKETQYF.

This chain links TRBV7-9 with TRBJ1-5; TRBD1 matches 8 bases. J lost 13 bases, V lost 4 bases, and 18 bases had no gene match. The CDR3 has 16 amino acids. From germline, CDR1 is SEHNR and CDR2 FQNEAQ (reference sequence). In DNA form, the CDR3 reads TGTGCCAGCAGCTCGGGGACAGGATATAGCAATCAGACTCAGCATTTT. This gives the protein CASSSGTGYSNQTQHF.

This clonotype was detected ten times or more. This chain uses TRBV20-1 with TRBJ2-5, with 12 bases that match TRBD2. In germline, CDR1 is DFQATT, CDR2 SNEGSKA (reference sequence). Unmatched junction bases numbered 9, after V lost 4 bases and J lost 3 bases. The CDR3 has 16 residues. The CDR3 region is CSANPRGLAGKETQYF. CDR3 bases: TGCAGTGCTAACCCCCGGGGACTAGCGGGCAAAGAGACCCAGTACTTC.

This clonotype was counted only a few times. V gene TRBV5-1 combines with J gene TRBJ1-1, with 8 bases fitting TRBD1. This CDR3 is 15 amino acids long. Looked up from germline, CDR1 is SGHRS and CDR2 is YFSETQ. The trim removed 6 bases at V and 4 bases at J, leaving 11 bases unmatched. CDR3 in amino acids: CASNPGQGTGTEAFF. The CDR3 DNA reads TGCGCCAGCAACCCCGGACAGGGAACGGGCACTGAAGCTTTCTTT.

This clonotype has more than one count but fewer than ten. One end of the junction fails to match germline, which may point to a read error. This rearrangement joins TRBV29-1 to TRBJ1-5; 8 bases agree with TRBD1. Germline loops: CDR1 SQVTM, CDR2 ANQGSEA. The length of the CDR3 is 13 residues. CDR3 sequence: CSPVGQDNQPQNF. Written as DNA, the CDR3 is TGCAGCCCCGTGGGACAGGACAATCAGCCCCAGAATTTT. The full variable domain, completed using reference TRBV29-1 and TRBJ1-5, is SAVISQKPSRDICQRGTSLTIQCQVDSQVTMMFWYRQQPGQSLTLIATANQGSEATYESGFVIDKFPISRPNLTFSTLTVSNMSPEDSSIYLCSPVGQDNQPQNFGDGTRLSIL.

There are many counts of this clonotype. CDR3 in DNA: TGTGCCAGCTCAAAGCGGGACTCCTACAATGAGCAGTTCTTC. Amino acids: CASSKRDSYNEQFF. This chain uses TRBV25-1 with TRBJ2-1; 7 nucleotides agree with TRBD2. The CDR3 covers 14 residues. CDR1 and CDR2 (germline): MGHDK, SYGVNS. After removal of 8 bases from V and 0 bases from J, the junction contained 4 bases not matched to a gene.

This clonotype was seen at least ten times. The CDR3 loop reads CAISEWGNGTDTQYF. The DNA of the CDR3 is TGTGCCATCAGTGAATGGGGGAACGGCACAGATACGCAGTATTTT. The rearrangement uses TRBV10-3 and TRBJ2-3; D is possibly TRBD1 or TRBD2 (5 bases each). Trimming left V 3 bases short and J 1 base short, with 11 bases between. The CDR3 runs to 15 residues. Germline assignment: CDR1 ENHRY and CDR2 SYGVKD.

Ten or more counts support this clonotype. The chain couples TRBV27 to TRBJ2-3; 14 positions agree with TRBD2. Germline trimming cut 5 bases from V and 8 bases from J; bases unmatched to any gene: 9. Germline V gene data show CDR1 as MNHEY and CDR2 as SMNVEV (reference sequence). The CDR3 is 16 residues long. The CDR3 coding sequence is TGTGCCAGCAGTCCAGGGACTAGCGGGAGCTTTGGTACGCAGTATTTT. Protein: CASSPGTSGSFGTQYF.

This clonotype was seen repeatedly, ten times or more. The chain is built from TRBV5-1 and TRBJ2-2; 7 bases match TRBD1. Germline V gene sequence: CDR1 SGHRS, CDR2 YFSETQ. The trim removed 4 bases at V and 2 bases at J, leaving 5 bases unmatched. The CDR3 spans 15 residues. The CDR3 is CASSIRDSNTGELFF. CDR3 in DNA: TGCGCCAGCAGCATCCGGGACAGTAACACCGGGGAGCTGTTTTTT.

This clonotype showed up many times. CDR3 region: CASSMDGPANYGYTF. CDR3 coding DNA: TGCGCCAGCAGCATGGACGGACCCGCTAACTATGGCTACACCTTC. The rearrangement uses TRBV5-1 and TRBJ1-2, with no clear D. Germline lookup yields CDR1 SGHRS and CDR2 YFSETQ. CDR3 size: 15 residues. The V gene lost 4 bases and the J gene lost 0 bases, with 13 bases spanning the gap.

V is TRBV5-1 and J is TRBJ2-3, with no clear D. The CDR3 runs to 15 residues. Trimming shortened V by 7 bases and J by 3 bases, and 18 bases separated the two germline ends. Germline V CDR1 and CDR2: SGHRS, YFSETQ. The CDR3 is CASRLDLSPTDTQYF. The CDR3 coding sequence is TGCGCCAGCCGTTTGGACCTCTCACCGACAGATACGCAGTATTTT.

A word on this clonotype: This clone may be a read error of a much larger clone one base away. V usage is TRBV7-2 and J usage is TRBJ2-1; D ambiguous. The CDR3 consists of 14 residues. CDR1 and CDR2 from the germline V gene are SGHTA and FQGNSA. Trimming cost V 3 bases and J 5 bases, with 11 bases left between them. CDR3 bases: TGTGCCAGCAGCTTCTTAGTAAAGAACAATGAGCAGTTCTTC. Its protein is CASSFLVKNNEQFF. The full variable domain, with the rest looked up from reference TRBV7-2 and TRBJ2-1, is GAGVSQSPSNKVTEKGKDVELRCDPISGHTALYWYRQSLGQGLEFLIYFQGNSAPDKSGLPSDRFSAERTGGSVSTLTIQRTQQEDSAVYLCASSFLVKNNEQFFGPGTRLTVL.

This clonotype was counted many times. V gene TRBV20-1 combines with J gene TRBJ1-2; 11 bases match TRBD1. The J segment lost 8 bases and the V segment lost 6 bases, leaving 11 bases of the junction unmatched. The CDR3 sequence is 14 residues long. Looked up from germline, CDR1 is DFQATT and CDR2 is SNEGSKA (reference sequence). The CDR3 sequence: CSARTGGDLDGYTF. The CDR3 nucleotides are TGCAGTGCCCGGACAGGGGGCGATTTGGACGGCTACACCTTC.

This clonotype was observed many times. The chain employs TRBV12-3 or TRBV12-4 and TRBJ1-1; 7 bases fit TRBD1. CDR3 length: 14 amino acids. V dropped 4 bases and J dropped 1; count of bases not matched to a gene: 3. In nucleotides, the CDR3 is TGTGCCAGCAGTTCGACAGGGAAGAACACTGAAGCTTTCTTT. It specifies CASSSTGKNTEAFF.

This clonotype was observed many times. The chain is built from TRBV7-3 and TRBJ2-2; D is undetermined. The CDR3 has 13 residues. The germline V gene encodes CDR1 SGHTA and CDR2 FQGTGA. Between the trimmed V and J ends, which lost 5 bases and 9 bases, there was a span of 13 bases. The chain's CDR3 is CASSRIGGRELFF. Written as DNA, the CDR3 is TGTGCCAGCAGCCGTATCGGTGGTCGGGAGCTGTTTTTT.

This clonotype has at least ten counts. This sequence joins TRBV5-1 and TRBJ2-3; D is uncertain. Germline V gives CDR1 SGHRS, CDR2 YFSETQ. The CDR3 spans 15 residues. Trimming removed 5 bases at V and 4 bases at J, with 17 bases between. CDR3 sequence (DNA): TGCGCCAGCAGTCCCGACGGTCAGGTCGCAGATACGCAGTATTTT. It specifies CASSPDGQVADTQYF.

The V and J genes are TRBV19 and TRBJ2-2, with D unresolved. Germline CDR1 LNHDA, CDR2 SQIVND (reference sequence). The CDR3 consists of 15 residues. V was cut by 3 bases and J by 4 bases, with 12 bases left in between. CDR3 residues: CASSMLGTRTGELFF. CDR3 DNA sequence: TGTGCCAGTAGTATGTTGGGAACCCGCACCGGGGAGCTGTTTTTT.

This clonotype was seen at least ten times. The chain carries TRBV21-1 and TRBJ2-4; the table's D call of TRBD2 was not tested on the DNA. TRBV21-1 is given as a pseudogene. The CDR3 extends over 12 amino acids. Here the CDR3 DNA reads TGTGCCAGCAGGTCGGGAGGGGACATTCAGTACTTC. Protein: CASRSGGDIQYF.

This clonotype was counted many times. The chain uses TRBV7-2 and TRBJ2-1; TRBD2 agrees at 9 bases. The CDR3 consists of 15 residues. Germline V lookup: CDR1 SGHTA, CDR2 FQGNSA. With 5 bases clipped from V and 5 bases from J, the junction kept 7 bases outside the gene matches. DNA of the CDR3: TGTGCCAGCAGCCTAAGCGGGAGGTTCGACAATGAGCAGTTCTTC. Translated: CASSLSGRFDNEQFF.

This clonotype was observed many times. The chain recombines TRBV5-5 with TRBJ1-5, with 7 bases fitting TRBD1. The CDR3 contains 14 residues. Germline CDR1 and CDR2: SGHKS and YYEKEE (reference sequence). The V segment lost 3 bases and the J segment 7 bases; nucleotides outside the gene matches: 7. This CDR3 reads CASSSLGGEQPQHF. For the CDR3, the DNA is TGTGCCAGCAGCTCCTTAGGGGGCGAGCAGCCCCAGCATTTT.

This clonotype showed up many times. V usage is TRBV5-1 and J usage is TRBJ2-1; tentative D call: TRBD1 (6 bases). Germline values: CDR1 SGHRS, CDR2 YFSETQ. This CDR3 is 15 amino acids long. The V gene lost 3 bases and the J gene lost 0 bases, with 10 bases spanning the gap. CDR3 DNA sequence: TGCGCCAGCAGCTCACAGGGTCTCTCCTACAATGAGCAGTTCTTC. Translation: CASSSQGLSYNEQFF.

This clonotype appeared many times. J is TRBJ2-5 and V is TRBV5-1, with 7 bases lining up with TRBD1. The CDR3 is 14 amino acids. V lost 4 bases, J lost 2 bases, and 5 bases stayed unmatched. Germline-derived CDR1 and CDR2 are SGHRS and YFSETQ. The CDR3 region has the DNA TGCGCCAGCAGCACAGGGGATCTACAAGAGACCCAGTACTTC. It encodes CASSTGDLQETQYF.

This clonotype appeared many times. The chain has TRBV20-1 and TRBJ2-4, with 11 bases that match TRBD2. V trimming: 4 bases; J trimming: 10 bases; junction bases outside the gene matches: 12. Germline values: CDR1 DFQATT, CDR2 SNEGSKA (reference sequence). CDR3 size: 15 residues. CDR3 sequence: CSAITSGSPISIQYF. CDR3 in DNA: TGCAGTGCTATAACTAGCGGGAGCCCCATTTCTATTCAGTACTTC.

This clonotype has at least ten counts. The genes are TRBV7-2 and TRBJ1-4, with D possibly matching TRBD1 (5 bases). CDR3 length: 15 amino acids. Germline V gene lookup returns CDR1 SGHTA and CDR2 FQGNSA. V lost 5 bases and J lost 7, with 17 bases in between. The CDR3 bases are TGTGCCAGCAGCCCCGGGACCCGACGGAGTGAAAAACTGTTTTTT. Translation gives CASSPGTRRSEKLFF.

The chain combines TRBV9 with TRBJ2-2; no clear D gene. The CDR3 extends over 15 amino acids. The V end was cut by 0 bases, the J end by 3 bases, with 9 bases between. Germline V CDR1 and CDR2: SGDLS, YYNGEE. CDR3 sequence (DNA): TGTGCCAGCAGCGTAGTTCCAGCTTACACCGGGGAGCTGTTTTTT. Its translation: CASSVVPAYTGELFF.

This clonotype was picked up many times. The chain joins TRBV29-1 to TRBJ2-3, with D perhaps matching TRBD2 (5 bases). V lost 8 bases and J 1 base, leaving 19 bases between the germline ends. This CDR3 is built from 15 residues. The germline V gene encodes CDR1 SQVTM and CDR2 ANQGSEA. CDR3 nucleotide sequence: TGCAGCTCGAGCGGACTCGGCCGAGGCACAGATACGCAGTATTTT. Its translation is CSSSGLGRGTDTQYF.

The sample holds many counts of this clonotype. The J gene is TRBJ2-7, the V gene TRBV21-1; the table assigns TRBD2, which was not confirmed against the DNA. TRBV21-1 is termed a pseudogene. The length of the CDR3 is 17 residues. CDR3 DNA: TGTGCCAGCAGCAAAGTAAGAGCGGGAGGTACCAACTACGAGCAGTACTTC. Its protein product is CASSKVRAGGTNYEQYF.

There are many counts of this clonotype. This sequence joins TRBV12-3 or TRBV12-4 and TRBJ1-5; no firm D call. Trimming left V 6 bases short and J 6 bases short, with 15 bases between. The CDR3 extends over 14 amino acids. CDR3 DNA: TGTGCCAGCAGCCCCGGAGGGAGCGGTCAGCCCCAGCATTTT. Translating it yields CASSPGGSGQPQHF.

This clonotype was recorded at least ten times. CDR3: CASSHLGGPYEQYF. For the CDR3, the DNA is TGTGCCAGCAGCCATCTAGGGGGCCCCTACGAGCAGTACTTC. The V gene is TRBV7-9, the J gene TRBJ2-7; 7 bases are a match to TRBD1. Germline loops: CDR1 SEHNR, CDR2 FQNEAQ (reference sequence). The CDR3 extends over 14 amino acids. The V gene end was trimmed by 5 bases and the J gene end by 2 bases; junction bases not matched to a gene: 6.

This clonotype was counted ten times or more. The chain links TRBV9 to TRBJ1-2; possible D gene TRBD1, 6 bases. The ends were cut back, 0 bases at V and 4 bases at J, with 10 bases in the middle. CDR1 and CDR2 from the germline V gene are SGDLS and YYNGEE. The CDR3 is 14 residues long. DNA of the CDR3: TGTGCCAGCAGCGTAGCCAGGGGCGGCTATGGCTACACCTTC. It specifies CASSVARGGYGYTF.